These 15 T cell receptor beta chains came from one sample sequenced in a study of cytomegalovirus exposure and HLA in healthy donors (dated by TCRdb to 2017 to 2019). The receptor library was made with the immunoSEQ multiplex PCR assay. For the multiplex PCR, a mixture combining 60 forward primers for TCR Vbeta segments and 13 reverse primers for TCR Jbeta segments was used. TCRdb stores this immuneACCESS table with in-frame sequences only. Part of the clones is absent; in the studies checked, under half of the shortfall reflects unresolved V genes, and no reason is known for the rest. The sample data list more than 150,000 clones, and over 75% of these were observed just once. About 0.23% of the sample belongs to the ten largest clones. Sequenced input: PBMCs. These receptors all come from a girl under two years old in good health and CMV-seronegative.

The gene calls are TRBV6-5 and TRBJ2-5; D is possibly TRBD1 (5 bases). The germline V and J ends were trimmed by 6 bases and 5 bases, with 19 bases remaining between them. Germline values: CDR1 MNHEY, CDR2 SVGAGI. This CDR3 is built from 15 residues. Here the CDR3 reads CASSLFSGAWETQYF. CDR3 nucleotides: TGTGCCAGCAGCTTATTTAGTGGGGCTTGGGAGACCCAGTACTTC.

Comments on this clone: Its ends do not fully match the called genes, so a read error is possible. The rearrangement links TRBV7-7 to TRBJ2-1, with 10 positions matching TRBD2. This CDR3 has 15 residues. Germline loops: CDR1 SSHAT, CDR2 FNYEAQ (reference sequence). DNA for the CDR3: TGTGCTAGCAGCTTAGGGACTAGCGCTTACAATGAGCAGTTCTTC. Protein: CASSLGTSAYNEQFF.

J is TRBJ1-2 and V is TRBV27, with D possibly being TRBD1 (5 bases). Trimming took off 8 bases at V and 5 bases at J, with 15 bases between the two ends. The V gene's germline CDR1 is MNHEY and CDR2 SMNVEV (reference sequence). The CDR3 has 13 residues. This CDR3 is CASAGTSKYGYTF. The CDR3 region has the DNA TGTGCCAGCGCAGGGACTTCGAAGTATGGCTACACCTTC.

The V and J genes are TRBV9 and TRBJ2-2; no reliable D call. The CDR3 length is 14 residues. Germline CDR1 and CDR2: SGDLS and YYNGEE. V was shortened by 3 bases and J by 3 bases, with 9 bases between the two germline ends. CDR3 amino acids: CASSARSDTGELFF. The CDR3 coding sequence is TGTGCCAGCAGCGCCCGATCAGACACCGGGGAGCTGTTTTTT.

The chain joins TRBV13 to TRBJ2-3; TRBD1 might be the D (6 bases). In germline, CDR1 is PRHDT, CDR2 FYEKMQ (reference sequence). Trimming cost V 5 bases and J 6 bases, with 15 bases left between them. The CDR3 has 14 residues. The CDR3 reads CASSHARGVDTQYF. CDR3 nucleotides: TGTGCCAGCAGCCATGCCAGGGGAGTGGATACGCAGTATTTT.

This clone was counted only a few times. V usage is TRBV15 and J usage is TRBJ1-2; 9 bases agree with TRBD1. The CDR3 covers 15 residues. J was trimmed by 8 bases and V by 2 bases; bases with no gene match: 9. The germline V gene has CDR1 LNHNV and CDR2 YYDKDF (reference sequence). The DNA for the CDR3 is TGTGCCACCAGCAGATCCTCGGGACAGGGTGACGGCTACACCTTC. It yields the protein CATSRSSGQGDGYTF.

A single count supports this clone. In DNA, the CDR3 is TGTGCCAGTAGTATCGCAAAGACAGGGGCCTATGGCTACACCTTC. It yields the protein CASSIAKTGAYGYTF. The chain employs TRBV19 and TRBJ1-2; 8 bases agree with TRBD1. V was pared by 3 bases and J by 4 bases, with 7 bases of the junction left unmatched. The CDR3 is made up of 15 amino acids. Germline CDR1 reads LNHDA; CDR2 reads SQIVND (reference sequence). Full variable domain (rest looked up from reference TRBV19 and TRBJ1-2): DGGITQSPKYLFRKEGQNVTLSCEQNLNHDAMYWYRQDPGQGLRLIYYSQIVNDFQKGDIAEGYSVSREKKESFPLTVTSAQKNPTAFYLCASSIAKTGAYGYTFGSGTRLTVV.

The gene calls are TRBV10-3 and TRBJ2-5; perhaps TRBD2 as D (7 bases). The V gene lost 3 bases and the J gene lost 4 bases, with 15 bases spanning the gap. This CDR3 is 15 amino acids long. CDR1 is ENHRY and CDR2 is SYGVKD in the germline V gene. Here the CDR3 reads CAISELGGLRETQYF. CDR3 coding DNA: TGTGCCATCAGTGAACTGGGGGGGCTGCGAGAGACCCAGTACTTC.

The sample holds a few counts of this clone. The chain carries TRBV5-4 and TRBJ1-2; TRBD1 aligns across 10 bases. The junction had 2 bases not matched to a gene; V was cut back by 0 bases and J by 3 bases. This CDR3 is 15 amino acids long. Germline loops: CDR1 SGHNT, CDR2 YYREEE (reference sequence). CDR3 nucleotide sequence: TGTGCCAGCAGCTTGGCCGGGACAGGGGACTATGGCTACACCTTC. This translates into CASSLAGTGDYGYTF.

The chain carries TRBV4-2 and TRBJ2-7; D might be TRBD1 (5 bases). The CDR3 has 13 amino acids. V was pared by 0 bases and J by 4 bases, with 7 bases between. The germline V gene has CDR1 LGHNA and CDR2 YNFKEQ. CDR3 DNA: TGTGCCAGCAGCCAAGATAGGGGTTACGAGCAGTACTTC. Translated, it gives CASSQDRGYEQYF.

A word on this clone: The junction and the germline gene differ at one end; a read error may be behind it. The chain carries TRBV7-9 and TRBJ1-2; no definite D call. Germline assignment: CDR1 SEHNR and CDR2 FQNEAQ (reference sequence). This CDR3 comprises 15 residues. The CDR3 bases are TGTTCCAGCAGCTTAGCGGTCGGAACAGACTATGGCTACACCTTC. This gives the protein CSSSLAVGTDYGYTF.

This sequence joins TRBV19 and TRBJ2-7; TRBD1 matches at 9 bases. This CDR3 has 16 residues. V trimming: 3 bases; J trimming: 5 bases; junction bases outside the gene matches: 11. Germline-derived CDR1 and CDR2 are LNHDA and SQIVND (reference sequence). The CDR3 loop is CASSISAGTGFDEQYF. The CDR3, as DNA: TGTGCCAGTAGTATTTCTGCGGGGACAGGGTTTGACGAGCAGTACTTC.

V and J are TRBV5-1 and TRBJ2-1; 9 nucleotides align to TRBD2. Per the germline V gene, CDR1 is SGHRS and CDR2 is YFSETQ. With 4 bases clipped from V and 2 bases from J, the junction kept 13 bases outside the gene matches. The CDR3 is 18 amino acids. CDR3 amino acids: CASSPDALAGRPYNEQFF. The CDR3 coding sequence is TGCGCCAGCAGCCCGGATGCGCTAGCGGGGAGACCCTACAATGAGCAGTTCTTC.

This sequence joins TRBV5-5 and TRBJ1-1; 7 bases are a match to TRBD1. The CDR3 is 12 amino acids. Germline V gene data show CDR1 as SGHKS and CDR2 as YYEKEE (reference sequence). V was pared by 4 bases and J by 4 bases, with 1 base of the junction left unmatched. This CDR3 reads CASSRQGTEAFF. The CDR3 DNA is TGTGCCAGCAGCCGACAGGGCACTGAAGCTTTCTTT.

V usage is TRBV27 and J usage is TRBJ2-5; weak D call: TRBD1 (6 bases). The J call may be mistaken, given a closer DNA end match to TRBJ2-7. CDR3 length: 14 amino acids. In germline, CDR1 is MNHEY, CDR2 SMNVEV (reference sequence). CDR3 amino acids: CASRTMDRTYEQYF. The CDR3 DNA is TGTGCCAGCCGGACGATGGACAGAACCTACGAGCAGTACTTC.